What follows are 12 T cell receptor beta chains derived from one specimen sequenced in a study of OX40 agonist ivuxolimab in advanced cancers. Profiled with immunoSEQ multiplex PCR; TCRdb holds only in-frame clones, not every one. This table has tens of thousands of clones, 84% appearing once. This specimen consisted of CD4+ or CD8+ T cells sorted from blood, obtained in a trial of the OX40 agonist ivuxolimab. These receptors were obtained from an adult with an advanced solid tumor such as melanoma, head and neck, liver or kidney cancer.

V is TRBV7-8 and J is TRBJ1-1, with D unresolved. V was clipped by 5 bases and J by 3 bases, with 13 bases between them. The germline V gene has CDR1 SGHVS and CDR2 FQNEAQ. The CDR3 is made up of 14 amino acids. The CDR3 sequence is CASSTSVRDTEAFF. DNA of the CDR3: TGTGCCAGCAGCACAAGTGTCCGGGACACTGAAGCTTTCTTT.

Remarks on this clone: Other DNA sequences of this sample code for an identical CDR3. This chain connects TRBV7-2 to TRBJ1-2; perhaps TRBD1 as D (5 bases). V lost 0 bases and J 8 bases, leaving 19 bases between the germline ends. Germline CDR1 reads SGHTA; CDR2 reads FQGNSA. The CDR3 extends over 16 amino acids. CDR3 sequence reads: CASSLAWERGGRGYTF. Written as DNA, the CDR3 is TGTGCCAGCAGCTTAGCGTGGGAACGGGGGGGTCGAGGCTACACCTTC.

This clone occurred a few times. This chain connects TRBV29-1 to TRBJ1-1; D perhaps matches TRBD1 (5 bases). Trimming pared 6 bases from V and 5 bases from J, leaving 13 bases between. Germline V gene data show CDR1 as SQVTM and CDR2 as ANQGSEA. The CDR3 has 12 amino acids. CDR3 nucleotides: TGCAGCGTCCTGACAGAGCGAACTGAAGCTTTCTTT. Residues: CSVLTERTEAFF.

The genes are TRBV18 and TRBJ1-3; TRBD1 matches 7 bases. This CDR3 has 14 amino acids. Trimming cost V 3 bases and J 2 bases; bases outside gene matches: 1. Germline loops: CDR1 KGHSH, CDR2 LQKENI. CDR3 sequence reads: CASSPQGAGNTIYF. In nucleotides, the CDR3 is TGTGCCAGCTCACCTCAGGGGGCTGGAAACACCATATATTTT.

The chain has TRBV28 and TRBJ1-6, with D unclear. This CDR3 comprises 13 residues. CDR1 MDHEN and CDR2 SYDVKM come from the germline V gene. V lost 8 bases and J 4 bases, leaving 9 bases between the germline ends. The CDR3 coding sequence is TGTGCCAGCCGTACGGGGTATAATTCACCCCTCCACTTT. This gives the protein CASRTGYNSPLHF.

In this sample, this clone turned up once. The CDR3 DNA is TGTGCCAGCAGCTTAGTTGGACCGGGCAACTATGGCTACACCTTC. Translating gives CASSLVGPGNYGYTF. This sequence joins TRBV7-8 and TRBJ1-2; D gene ambiguous. The germline V gene encodes CDR1 SGHVS and CDR2 FQNEAQ. This CDR3 is built from 15 residues. V shed 1 base and J shed 2 bases, with 11 bases lying between them. Complete variable domain (other parts from reference TRBV7-8 and TRBJ1-2): GAGVSQSPRYKVAKRGQDVALRCDPISGHVSLFWYQQALGQGPEFLTYFQNEAQLDKSGLPSDRFFAERPEGSVSTLKIQRTQQEDSAVYLCASSLVGPGNYGYTFGSGTRLTVV.

This clone was recorded only once. The chain has TRBV14 and TRBJ2-2; a possible D gene is TRBD1 (5 bases). Germline assignment: CDR1 SGHDN and CDR2 FVKESK. The V end lost 0 bases, the J end lost 5 bases, and 10 bases lay between the germline ends. The CDR3 loop spans 15 amino acids. CDR3 residues: CASSQDRVRTGELFF. The CDR3 bases are TGTGCCAGCAGCCAAGACAGGGTACGAACCGGGGAGCTGTTTTTT.

This clone showed up just once. This chain joins TRBV6-6 and TRBJ1-1, with TRBD1 as a possible D gene (5 bases). The CDR3 is 12 residues long. With 6 bases removed from V and 5 bases from J, the gap between germline ends came to 10 bases. Germline V gene lookup returns CDR1 MNHNY and CDR2 SVGAGI (reference sequence). CDR3 coding DNA: TGTGCCAGCAGACCACAGGAAACTGAAGCTTTCTTT. As protein: CASRPQETEAFF.

The rearrangement links TRBV6-1 to TRBJ2-7, with TRBD1 matching over 9 bases. Per germline, CDR1 MNHNS and CDR2 SASEGT. J was trimmed by 6 bases and V by 10 bases; bases with no gene match: 13. This CDR3 comprises 14 residues. Here the CDR3 DNA reads TGTGCCACCTTCACCGGGACAGGGATGGGCGAGCAGTACTTC. It encodes CATFTGTGMGEQYF.

The chain joins TRBV28 to TRBJ2-7; D possibly corresponds to TRBD1 (5 bases). CDR3 length: 14 residues. V was shortened by 3 bases and J by 3 bases, with 12 bases between the two germline ends. Germline CDR1 MDHEN, CDR2 SYDVKM. The CDR3: CASSFSHRIYEQYF. The CDR3 DNA follows: TGTGCCAGCAGTTTTTCCCACAGGATCTACGAGCAGTACTTC.

The V call is TRBV19, the J call TRBJ2-7; 7 nucleotides line up with TRBD2. Germline lookup yields CDR1 LNHDA and CDR2 SQIVND (reference sequence). With 8 bases clipped from V and 0 bases from J, the junction kept 7 bases outside the gene matches. This CDR3 has 14 residues. The CDR3 DNA sequence: TGTGCCAGTGGCGGGAGTCTGGCCTCCTACGAGCAGTACTTC. Amino acid sequence: CASGGSLASYEQYF. The entire variable domain, with the rest obtained from reference TRBV19 and TRBJ2-7, is as follows: DGGITQSPKYLFRKEGQNVTLSCEQNLNHDAMYWYRQDPGQGLRLIYYSQIVNDFQKGDIAEGYSVSREKKESFPLTVTSAQKNPTAFYLCASGGSLASYEQYFGPGTRLTVT.

This clone is judged medium-sized. The V call is TRBV7-9, the J call TRBJ1-6, with 7 bases lining up with TRBD1. This CDR3 region has 14 residues. Trimming cost V 5 bases and J 7 bases; bases outside gene matches: 5. Germline V CDR1 and CDR2: SEHNR, FQNEAQ (reference sequence). CDR3 sequence reads: CASSEGQWNSPLHF. The CDR3 DNA sequence: TGTGCCAGCAGCGAGGGACAGTGGAATTCACCCCTCCACTTT.